This T cell receptor (beta chain) was observed in a study of human T cells and chemical hapten exposure (dated by TCRdb to the early 2020s). For the study in its entirety: For sensitization, 2% DPC in acetone was applied to a roughly 2 cm by roughly 2 cm area of upper inner arm skin. Throughout the roughly 23-week study period, patients were also given weekly therapeutic DPC doses on the scalp. Patch testing was done on the upper back using Finn chambers containing 0.01% DPC, and results were scored after 6 days according to International Contact Dermatitis Research Group standards. The patient cohort, mostly female, included alopecia areata with under or over 50% scalp involvement, alopecia totalis and alopecia universalis. The libraries were sequenced as a pool, and the TCR yield per sample differed mostly because of small variations in library volumes within the pool. The study tracked peripheral blood TCR repertoire changes in vivo during primary and secondary sensitization to the hapten diphenylcyclopropenone (DPC) in alopecia patients. Blood samples were taken from patients before sensitization (week 0) and then at 2, 6 and about 24 weeks after DPC sensitization. For TCR sequencing, blood came from twenty-nine alopecia patients at anywhere from one to four time points (pre-sensitization, 2, 6 and 24 weeks).

The junction shows trimming of 5 bases on V and 4 bases on J, and the gene matches do not reach 9 bases of it. The germline V gene (reference sequence) supplies CDR1 SEHNR and CDR2 FQNEAQ. Measured from the cysteine to the phenylalanine, the CDR3 is 15 residues long. Only CDR3 DNA remains: 45 bases, in frame from the first base. This clonotype came up many times. Its antigen has not been determined. Per-nucleotide qualities are absent, and no much larger clonotype sits a single base away. Reading the label with the study, this specimen's time point is: patch test 2, 6 weeks after DPC sensitization. What this sample's treatment or condition label stands for: therapeutic diphenylcyclopropenone sensitization with weekly scalp DPC. Blood at each patch-test visit was drawn before the patch test was applied. Patients were eligible if aged 18 to 70, diagnosed with alopecia and judged suitable for DPC therapy, and pregnant patients were excluded. Total RNA was isolated from unfractionated whole blood collected in Tempus Blood RNA tubes.

Library construction relied on RACE. These reads were obtained on a NextSeq 500. During library preparation, unique molecular identifiers were attached to individual cDNA molecules so that TCRs could be counted quantitatively and reproducibly. For every blood RNA sample, sequencing covered both the TCR alpha and TCR beta chains. Under the source paper's analysis protocol: The median number of TCRs per sample was roughly 94,000, ranging from roughly 20,000 to 690,600. V, J and CDR3 annotation of the TCR reads was carried out using the Decombinator software suite. For the PS versus PT1 abundance plots, all samples were subsampled to the same number of TCRs (28,000). Expanded TCRs were defined as absent before sensitization and observed at least eight times at the 2-week time point. TCRdb redid the processing of the public reads, applying fastp at Q25 and MiXCR, and retained in-frame beta chains. Entries are consolidated by CDR3 protein sequence, retaining the most common genes and DNA. The V and J calls shown here were made by TCRdb, not taken from the authors' results. This sample holds fewer than 100,000 distinct CDR3 sequences; approximately 9.3% were observed only once. The ten largest account for about 2% of the sample.

Findings and caveats that apply to the study as a whole: DPC sensitization did not change how many TCRs were above 1 in 1000 frequency, and no evidence was found of alterations in global repertoire structure. Significantly more large CDR3 similarity clusters were formed by expanded TCRs than by pre-sensitization or healthy control sets, consistent with antigen-driven responses. Repeated subsampling changed both the strength of the expansion versus patch-test correlation and the threshold at which that correlation became significant. Patch test score correlated positively with the number of PT1 expanded TCRs, reaching significance at thresholds 8, 16 and 32 but not at 4. Because every patient had alopecia, a presumed autoimmune disease, the patients' immune response might differ from that of healthy individuals.

The clonotype was recovered from a woman in her thirties or forties with alopecia areata. Some clones in this sample may be carry-over from other donors' samples. This specimen consisted of whole blood, obtained in connection with sensitization to the hapten diphenylcyclopropenone (DPC). Recombination linked TRBV7-9 to TRBJ2-7; TRBD2 agrees with 9 junctional bases. This receptor carries the CDR3 CASSLGASGRYEQYF. The DNA is TGTGCCAGCAGCCTGGGGGCGAGCGGGAGGTACGAGCAGTACTTC.